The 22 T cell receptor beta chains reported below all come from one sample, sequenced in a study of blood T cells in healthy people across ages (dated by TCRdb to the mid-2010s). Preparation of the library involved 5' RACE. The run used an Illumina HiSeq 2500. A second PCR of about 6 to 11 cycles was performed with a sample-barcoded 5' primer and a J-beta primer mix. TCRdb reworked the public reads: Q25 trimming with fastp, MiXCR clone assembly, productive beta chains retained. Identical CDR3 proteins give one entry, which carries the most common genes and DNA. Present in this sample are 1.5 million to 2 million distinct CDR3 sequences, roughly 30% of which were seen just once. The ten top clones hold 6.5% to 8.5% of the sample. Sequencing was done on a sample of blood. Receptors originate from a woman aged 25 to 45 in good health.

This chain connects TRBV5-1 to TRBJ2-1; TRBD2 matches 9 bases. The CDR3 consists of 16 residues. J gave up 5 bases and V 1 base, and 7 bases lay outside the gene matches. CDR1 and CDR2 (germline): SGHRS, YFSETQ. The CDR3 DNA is TGCGCCAGCAGCTTGTTGGCGGGAGGGGTAAACAATGAGCAGTTCTTC. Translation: CASSLLAGGVNNEQFF.

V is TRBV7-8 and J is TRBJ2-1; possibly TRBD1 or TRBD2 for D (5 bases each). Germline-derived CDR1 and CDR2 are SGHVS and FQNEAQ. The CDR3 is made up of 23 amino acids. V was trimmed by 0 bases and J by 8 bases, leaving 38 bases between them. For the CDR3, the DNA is TGTGCCAGCAGCTTAGCGCTGGTGTTTTTATCGGTAACCGGGACCCGGACGCTAGATGAGCAGTTCTTC. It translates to CASSLALVFLSVTGTRTLDEQFF.

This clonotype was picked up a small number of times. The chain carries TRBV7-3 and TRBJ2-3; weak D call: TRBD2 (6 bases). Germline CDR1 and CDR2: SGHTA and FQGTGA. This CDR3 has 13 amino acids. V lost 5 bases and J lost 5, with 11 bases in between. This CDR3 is CASSVLAKDTQYF. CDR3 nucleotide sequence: TGTGCCAGCAGCGTACTAGCAAAAGATACGCAGTATTTT.

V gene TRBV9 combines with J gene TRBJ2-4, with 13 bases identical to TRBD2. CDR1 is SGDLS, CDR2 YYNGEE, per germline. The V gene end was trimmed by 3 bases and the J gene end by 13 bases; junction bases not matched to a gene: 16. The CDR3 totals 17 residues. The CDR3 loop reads CASSGPGLAGNLGEQYF. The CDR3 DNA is TGTGCCAGCAGCGGACCGGGACTAGCGGGGAATCTGGGTGAGCAGTACTTC.

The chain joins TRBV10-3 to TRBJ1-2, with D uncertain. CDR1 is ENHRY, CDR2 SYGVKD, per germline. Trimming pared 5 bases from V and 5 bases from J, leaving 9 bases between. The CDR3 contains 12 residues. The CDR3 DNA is TGTGCCATCAGTTCAACCCTATATGGCTACACCTTC. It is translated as CAISSTLYGYTF.

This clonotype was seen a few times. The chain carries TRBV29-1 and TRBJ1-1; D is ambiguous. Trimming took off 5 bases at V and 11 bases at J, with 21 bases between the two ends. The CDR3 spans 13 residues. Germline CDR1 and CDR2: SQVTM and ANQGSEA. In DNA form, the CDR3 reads TGCAGCGTTCTGAAAAACCAGGCTCTTGGGGCTTTCTTT. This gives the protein CSVLKNQALGAFF.

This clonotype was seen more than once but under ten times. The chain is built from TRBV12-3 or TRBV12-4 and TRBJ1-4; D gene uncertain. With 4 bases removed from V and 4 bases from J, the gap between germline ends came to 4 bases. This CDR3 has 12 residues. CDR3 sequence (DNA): TGTGCCAGCAGTTCCGGTAATGAAAAACTGTTTTTT. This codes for CASSSGNEKLFF.

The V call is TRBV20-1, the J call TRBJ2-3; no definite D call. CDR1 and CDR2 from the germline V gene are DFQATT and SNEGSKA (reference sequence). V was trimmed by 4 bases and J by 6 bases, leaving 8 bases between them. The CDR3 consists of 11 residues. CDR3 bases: TGCAGTGCTAACCGACTTGATACGCAGTATTTT. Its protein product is CSANRLDTQYF.

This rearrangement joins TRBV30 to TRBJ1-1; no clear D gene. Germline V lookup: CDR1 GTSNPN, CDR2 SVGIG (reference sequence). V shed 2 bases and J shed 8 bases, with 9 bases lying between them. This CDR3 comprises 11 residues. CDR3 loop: CAWSIRLEAFF. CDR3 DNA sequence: TGTGCCTGGAGTATCCGCCTCGAAGCTTTCTTT.

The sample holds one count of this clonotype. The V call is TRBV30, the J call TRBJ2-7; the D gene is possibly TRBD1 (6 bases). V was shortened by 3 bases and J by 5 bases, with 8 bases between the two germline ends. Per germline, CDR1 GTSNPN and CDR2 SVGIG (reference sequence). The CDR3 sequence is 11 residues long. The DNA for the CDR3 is TGTGCCTGGAGGACAGGACACGAGCAGTACTTC. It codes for CAWRTGHEQYF.

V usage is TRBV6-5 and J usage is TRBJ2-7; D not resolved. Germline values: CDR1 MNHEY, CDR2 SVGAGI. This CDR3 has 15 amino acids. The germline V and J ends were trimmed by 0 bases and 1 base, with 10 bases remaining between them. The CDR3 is CASSYSYSTSYEQYF. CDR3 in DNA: TGTGCCAGCAGTTACTCATACAGTACTTCCTACGAGCAGTACTTC.

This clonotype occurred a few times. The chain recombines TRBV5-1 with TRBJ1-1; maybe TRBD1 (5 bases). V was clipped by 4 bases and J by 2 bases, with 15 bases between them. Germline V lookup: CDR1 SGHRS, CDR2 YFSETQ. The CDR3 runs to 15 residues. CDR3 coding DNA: TGCGCCAGCAGCCCCACGGGAGGGGTCAACACTGAAGCTTTCTTT. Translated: CASSPTGGVNTEAFF.

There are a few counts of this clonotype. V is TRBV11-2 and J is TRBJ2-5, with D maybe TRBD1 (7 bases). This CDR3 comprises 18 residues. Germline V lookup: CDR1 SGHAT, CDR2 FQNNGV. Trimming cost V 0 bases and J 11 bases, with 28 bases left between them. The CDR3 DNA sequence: TGTGCCAGCAGCTTAGATCCCAGGGGGGCGACTGCCGTAGGAGAGCAGTACTTC. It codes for CASSLDPRGATAVGEQYF.

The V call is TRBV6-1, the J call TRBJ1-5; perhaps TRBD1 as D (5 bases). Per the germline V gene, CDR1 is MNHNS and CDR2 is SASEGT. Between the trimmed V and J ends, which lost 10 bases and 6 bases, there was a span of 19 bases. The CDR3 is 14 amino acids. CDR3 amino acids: CATGGLSVGQPQHF. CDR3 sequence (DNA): TGTGCCACCGGGGGGTTGTCGGTAGGTCAGCCCCAGCATTTT.

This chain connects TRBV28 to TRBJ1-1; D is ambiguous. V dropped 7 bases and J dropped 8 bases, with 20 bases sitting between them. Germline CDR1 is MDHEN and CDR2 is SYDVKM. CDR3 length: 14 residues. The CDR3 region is CASTAGSPSSEAFF. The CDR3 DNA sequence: TGTGCCAGCACGGCGGGATCCCCGAGCTCCGAAGCTTTCTTT.

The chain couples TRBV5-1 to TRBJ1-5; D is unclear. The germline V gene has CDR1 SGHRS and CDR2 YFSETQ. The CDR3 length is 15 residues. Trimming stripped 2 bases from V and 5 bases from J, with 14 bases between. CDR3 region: CASSFAPGDYQPQHF. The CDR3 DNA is TGCGCCAGCAGCTTTGCGCCCGGGGATTATCAGCCCCAGCATTTT.

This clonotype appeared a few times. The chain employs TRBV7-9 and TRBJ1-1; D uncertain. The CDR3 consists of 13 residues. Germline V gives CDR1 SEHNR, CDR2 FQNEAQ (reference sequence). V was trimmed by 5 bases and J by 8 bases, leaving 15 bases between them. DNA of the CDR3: TGTGCCAGCAGCAATAGTCGGACCTCAGAAGCTTTCTTT. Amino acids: CASSNSRTSEAFF.

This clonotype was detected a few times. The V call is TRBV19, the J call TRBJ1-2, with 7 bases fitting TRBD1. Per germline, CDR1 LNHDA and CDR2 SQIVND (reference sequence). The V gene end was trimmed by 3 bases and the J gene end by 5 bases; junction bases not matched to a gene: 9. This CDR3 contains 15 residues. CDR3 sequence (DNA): TGTGCCAGTAGTATGTTGTCGACAGGGATGTATGGCTACACCTTC. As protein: CASSMLSTGMYGYTF.

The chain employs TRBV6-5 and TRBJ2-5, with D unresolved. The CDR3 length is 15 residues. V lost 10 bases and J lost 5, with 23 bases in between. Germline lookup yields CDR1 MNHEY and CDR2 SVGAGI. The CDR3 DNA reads TGTGCCACCCTGACCGCCAGGACGGCGACGGAGACCCAGTACTTC. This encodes CATLTARTATETQYF.

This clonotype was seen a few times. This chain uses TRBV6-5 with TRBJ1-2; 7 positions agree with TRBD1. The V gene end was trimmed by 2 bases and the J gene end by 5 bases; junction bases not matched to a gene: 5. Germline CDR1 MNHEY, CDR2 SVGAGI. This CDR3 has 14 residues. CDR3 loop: CASSYGRGYYGYTF. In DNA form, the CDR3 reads TGTGCCAGCAGTTACGGCAGGGGGTATTATGGCTACACCTTC.

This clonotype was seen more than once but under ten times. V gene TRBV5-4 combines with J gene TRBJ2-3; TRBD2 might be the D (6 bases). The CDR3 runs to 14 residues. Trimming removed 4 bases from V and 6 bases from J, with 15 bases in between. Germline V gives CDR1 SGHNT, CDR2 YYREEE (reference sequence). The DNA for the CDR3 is TGTGCCAGCAGCCCCAAGGGACTCCCGGATACGCAGTATTTT. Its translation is CASSPKGLPDTQYF.

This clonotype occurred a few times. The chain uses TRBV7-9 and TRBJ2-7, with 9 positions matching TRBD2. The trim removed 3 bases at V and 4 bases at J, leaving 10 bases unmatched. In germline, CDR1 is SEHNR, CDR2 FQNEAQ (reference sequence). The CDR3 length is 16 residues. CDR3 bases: TGTGCCAGCAGCTTTTCGGGCGCGGGGGGGCTGTACGAGCAGTACTTC. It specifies CASSFSGAGGLYEQYF.